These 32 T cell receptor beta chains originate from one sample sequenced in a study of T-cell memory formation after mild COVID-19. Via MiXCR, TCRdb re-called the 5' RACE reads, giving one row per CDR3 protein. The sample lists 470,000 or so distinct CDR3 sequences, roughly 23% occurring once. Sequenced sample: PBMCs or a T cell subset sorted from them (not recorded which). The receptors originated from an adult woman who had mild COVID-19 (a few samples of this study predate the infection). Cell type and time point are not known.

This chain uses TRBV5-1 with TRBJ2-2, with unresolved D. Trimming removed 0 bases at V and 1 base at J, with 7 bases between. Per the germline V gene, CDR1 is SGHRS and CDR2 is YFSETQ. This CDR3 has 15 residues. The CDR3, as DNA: TGCGCCAGCAGCTTGGTTGGCGAGAACACCGGGGAGCTGTTTTTT. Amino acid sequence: CASSLVGENTGELFF.

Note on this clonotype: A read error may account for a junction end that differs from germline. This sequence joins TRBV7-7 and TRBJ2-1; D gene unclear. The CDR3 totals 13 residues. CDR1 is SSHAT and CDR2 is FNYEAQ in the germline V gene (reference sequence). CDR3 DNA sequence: TGTGCTAGCAGCTTAGAGGCTGGGTTTGAGCAGTTCTTC. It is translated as CASSLEAGFEQFF.

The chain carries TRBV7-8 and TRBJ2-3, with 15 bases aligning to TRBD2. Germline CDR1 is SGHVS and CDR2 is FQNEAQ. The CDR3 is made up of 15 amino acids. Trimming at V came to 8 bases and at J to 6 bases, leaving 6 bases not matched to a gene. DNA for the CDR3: TGTGCCAGCGGGCCGGGACTAGCGGGAGGTGATACGCAGTATTTT. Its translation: CASGPGLAGGDTQYF.

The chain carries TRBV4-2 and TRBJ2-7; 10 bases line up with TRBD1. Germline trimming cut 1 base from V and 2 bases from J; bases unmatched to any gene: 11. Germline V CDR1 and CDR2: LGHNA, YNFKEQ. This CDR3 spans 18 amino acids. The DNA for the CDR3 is TGTGCCAGCAGCCAAGTGGGACAGGGGCTTTTCGGCGCCTACGAGCAGTACTTC. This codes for CASSQVGQGLFGAYEQYF.

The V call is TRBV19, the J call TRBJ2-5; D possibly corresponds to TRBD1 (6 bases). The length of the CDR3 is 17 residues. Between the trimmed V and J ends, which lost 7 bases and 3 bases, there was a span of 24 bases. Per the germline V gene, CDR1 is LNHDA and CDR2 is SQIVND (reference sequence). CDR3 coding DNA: TGTGCCAGTACCCGCCCGGTCGTAGAGGGGGTAAAAGAGACCCAGTACTTC. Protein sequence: CASTRPVVEGVKETQYF.

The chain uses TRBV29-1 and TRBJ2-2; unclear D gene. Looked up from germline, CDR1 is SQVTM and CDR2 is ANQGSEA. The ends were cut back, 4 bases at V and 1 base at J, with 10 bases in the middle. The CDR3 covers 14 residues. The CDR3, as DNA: TGCAGCGTTGCTCGGCAGATGAACACCGGGGAGCTGTTTTTT. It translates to CSVARQMNTGELFF.

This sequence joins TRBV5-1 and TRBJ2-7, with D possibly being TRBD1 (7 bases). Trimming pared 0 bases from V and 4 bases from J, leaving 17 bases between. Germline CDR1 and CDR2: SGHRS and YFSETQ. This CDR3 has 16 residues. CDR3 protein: CASSLASAGGFYEQYF. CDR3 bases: TGCGCCAGCAGCTTGGCATCGGCAGGGGGGTTTTACGAGCAGTACTTC.

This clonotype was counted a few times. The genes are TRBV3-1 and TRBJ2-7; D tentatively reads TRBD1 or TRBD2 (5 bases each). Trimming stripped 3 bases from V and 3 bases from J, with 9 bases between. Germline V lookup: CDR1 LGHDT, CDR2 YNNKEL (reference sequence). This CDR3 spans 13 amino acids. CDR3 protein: CASSHPGSYEQYF. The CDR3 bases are TGTGCCAGCAGCCACCCAGGGAGCTACGAGCAGTACTTC.

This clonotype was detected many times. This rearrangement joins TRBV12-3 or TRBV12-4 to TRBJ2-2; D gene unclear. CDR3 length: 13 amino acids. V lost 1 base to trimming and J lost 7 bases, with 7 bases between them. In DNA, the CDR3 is TGTGCCAGCAGTTTAGTTGGCAGCGGGGAGCTGTTTTTT. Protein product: CASSLVGSGELFF.

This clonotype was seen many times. CDR3 amino acids: CAISESNYGYTF. In nucleotides, the CDR3 is TGTGCCATCAGTGAATCTAACTATGGCTACACCTTC. The chain joins TRBV10-3 to TRBJ1-2; D unclear. CDR1 and CDR2 from the germline V gene are ENHRY and SYGVKD. V dropped 3 bases and J dropped 0 bases, with 2 bases sitting between them. The CDR3 is made up of 12 amino acids.

For the CDR3, the DNA is TGCAGCGCAACGGGACTAGCGGTCGAGCAGTACTTC. Translating it yields CSATGLAVEQYF. The chain couples TRBV29-1 to TRBJ2-7, with TRBD2 identical over 11 bases. This CDR3 has 12 residues. Germline values: CDR1 SQVTM, CDR2 ANQGSEA. Trimming removed 7 bases from V and 6 bases from J; junction bases left unmatched: 5.

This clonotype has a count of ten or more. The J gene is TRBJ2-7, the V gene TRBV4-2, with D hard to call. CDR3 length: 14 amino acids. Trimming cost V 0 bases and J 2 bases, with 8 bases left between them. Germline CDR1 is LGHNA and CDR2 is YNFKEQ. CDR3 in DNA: TGTGCCAGCAGCCAAGATGGCGGAACCTACGAGCAGTACTTC. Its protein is CASSQDGGTYEQYF.

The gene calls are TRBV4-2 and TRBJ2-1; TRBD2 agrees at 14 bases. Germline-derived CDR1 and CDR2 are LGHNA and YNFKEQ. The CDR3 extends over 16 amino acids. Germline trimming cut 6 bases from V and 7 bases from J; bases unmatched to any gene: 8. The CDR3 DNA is TGTGCCAGCAGTACTCCGGGACTAGCGGGAGTTAATGAGCAGTTCTTC. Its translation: CASSTPGLAGVNEQFF.

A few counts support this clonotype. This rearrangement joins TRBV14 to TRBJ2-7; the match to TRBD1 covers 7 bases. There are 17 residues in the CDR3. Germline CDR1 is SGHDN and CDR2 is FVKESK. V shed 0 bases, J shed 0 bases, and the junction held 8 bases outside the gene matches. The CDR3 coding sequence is TGTGCCAGCAGCCAAGAGGTCTGGGACAGAGTCTCCTACGAGCAGTACTTC. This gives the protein CASSQEVWDRVSYEQYF. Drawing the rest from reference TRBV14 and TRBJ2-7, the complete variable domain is EAGVTQFPSHSVIEKGQTVTLRCDPISGHDNLYWYRRVMGKEIKFLLHFVKESKQDESGMPNNRFLAERTGGTYSTLKVQPAELEDSGVYFCASSQEVWDRVSYEQYFGPGTRLTVT.

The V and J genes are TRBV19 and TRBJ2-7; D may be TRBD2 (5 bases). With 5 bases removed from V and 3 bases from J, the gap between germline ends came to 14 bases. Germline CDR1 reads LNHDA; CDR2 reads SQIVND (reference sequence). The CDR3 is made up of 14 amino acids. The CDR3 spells CASSPVYSGYEQYF. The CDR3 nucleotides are TGTGCCAGTAGTCCGGTGTACAGCGGCTACGAGCAGTACTTC.

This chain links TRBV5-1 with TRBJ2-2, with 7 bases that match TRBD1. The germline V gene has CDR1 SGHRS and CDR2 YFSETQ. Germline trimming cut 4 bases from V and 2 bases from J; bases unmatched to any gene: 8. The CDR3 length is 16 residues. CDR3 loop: CASSMGQPYNTGELFF. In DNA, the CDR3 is TGCGCCAGCAGCATGGGACAGCCTTACAACACCGGGGAGCTGTTTTTT.

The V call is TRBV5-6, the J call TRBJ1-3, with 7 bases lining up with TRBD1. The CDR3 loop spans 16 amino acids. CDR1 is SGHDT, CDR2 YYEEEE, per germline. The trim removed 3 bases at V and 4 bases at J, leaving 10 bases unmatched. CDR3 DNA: TGTGCCAGCAGCTGGGGGACAGCTCGAACGGGAAACACCATATATTTT. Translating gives CASSWGTARTGNTIYF.

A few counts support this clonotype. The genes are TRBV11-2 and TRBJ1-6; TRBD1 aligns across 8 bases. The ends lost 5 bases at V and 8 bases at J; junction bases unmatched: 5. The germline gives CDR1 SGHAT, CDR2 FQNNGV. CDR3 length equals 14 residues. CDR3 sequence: CASSTGQGHSPLHF. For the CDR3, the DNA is TGTGCCAGCAGCACCGGACAGGGACATTCACCCCTCCACTTT.

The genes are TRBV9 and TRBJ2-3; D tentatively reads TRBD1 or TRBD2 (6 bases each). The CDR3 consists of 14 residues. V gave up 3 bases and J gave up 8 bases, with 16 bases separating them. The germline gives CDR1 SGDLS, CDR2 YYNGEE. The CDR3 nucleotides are TGTGCCAGCAGCGAGTGGGGGGCAGGCGTTACGCAGTATTTT. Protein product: CASSEWGAGVTQYF.

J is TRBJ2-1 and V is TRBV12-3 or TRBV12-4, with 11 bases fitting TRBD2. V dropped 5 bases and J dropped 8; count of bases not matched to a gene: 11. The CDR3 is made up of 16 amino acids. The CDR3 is CASSPSLAGGTDEQFF. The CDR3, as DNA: TGTGCCAGCAGTCCGTCCCTAGCGGGGGGCACCGATGAGCAGTTCTTC.

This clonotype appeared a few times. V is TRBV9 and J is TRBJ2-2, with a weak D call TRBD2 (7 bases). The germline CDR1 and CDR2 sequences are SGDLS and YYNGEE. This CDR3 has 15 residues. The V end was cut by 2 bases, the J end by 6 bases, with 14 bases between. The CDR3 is CASSVATGRAGELFF. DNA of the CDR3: TGTGCCAGCAGCGTGGCTACAGGGAGGGCCGGGGAGCTGTTTTTT.

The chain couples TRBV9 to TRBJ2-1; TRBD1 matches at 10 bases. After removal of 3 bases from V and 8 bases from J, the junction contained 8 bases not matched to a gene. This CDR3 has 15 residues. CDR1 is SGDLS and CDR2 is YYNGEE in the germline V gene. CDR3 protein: CASSAGGGTGDEQFF. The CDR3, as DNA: TGTGCCAGCAGCGCCGGAGGCGGGACAGGGGATGAGCAGTTCTTC.

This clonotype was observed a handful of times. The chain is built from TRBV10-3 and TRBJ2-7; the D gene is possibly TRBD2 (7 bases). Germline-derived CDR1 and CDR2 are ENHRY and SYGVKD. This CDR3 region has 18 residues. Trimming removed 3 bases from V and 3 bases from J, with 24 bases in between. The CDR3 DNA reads TGTGCCATCAGTGACGTGGTCAGGGGAGGTCTAGCGGACTACGAGCAGTACTTC. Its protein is CAISDVVRGGLADYEQYF.

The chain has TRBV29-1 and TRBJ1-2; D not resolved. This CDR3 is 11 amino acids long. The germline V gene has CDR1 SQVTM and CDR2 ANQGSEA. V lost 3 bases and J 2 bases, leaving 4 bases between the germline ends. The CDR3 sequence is CSVEKNYGYTF. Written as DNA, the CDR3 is TGCAGCGTTGAGAAGAACTATGGCTACACCTTC.

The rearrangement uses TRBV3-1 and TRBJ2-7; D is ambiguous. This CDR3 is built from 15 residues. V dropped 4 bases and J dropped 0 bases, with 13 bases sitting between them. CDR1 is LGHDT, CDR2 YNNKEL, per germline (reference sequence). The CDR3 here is CASSPTAMASYEQYF. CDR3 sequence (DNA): TGTGCCAGCAGCCCAACAGCTATGGCCTCCTACGAGCAGTACTTC.

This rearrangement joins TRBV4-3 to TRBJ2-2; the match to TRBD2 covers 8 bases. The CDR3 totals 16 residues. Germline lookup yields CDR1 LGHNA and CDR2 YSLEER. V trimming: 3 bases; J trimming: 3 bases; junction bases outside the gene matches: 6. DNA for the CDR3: TGCGCCAGCAGCCAGGAACCGGGGGGGGACACCGGGGAGCTGTTTTTT. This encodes CASSQEPGGDTGELFF.

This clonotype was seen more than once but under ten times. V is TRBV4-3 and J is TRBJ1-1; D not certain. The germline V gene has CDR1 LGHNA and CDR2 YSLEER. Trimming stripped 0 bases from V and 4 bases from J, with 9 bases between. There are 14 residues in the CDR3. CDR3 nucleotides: TGCGCCAGCAGCCAAGATCGTACTACCACTGAAGCTTTCTTT. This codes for CASSQDRTTTEAFF.

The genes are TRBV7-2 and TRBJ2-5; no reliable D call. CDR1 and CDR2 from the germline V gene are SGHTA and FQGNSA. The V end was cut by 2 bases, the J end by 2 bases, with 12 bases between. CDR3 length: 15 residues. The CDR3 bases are TGTGCCAGCAGCTTAAATAGAGCGACTCAAGAGACCCAGTACTTC. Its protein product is CASSLNRATQETQYF.

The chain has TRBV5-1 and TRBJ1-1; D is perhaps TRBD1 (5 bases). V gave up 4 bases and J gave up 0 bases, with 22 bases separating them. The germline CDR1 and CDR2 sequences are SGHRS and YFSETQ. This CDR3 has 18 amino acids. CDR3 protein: CASSGSDGTQVLNTEAFF. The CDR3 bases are TGCGCCAGCAGCGGATCCGATGGGACTCAAGTTTTGAACACTGAAGCTTTCTTT.

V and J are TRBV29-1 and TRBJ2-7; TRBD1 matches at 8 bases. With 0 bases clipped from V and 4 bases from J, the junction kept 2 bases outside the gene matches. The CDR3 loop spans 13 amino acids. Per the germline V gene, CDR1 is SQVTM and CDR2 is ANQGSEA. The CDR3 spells CSVEEDREYEQYF. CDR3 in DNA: TGCAGCGTTGAAGAGGACAGGGAGTACGAGCAGTACTTC.

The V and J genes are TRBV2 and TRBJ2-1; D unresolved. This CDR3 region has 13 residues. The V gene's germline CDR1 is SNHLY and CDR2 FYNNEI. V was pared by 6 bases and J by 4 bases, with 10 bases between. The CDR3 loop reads CASSPGKYNEQFF. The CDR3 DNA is TGTGCCAGCAGCCCTGGGAAGTACAATGAGCAGTTCTTC.

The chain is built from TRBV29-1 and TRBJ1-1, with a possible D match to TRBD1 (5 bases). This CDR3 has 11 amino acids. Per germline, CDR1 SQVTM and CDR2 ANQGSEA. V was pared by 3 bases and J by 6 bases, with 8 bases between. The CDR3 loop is CSVDRAPEAFF. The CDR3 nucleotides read TGCAGCGTTGACAGGGCTCCTGAAGCTTTCTTT.